This paragraph reports one T cell receptor (beta chain). Methods used by the authors: Amplified reference gene primers provided the basis for estimating nucleated cell counts. Libraries were prepared by immunoSEQ multiplex PCR; TCRdb keeps only in-frame clonotypes and omits some of them. Clonal size and the V and J genes are those of that table, whereas D and trimming came from the DNA. The sample carries roughly 250,000 clones, approximately 85% recorded once. This sample stems from a study of blood T cell repertoires in COVID-19. Background on the study: The United States, Italy and Spain were the sources of the acute and convalescent COVID-19 samples. From T cells, B-cell-depleted T cells, or PBMCs came the material, which was cDNA or gDNA.

The Seattle site enrolled patients during active infection and followed them longitudinally. CDR1 and CDR2 (germline): MDHEN, SYDVKM. The trim removed 5 bases at V and 5 bases at J, leaving 8 bases unmatched. There are 15 residues in the CDR3. This chain links TRBV28 with TRBJ1-3; 8 bases line up with TRBD1. This sequence was found in a human donor with COVID-19, enrolled during active disease. The donor label of this sample is uncertain. The specimen was peripheral blood. The CDR3 region is CASSPHRTGRNTIYF. The CDR3 region has the DNA TGTGCCAGCAGTCCCCACCGGACAGGGAGAAACACCATATATTTT.